This entry features one T cell receptor beta chain sequence. Its antigen is as yet unknown. The data stem from a study of cytomegalovirus exposure and HLA in healthy donors. The PCR had 60 Vbeta and 13 Jbeta primers. TCRdb keeps only in-frame clones here, not all; method: immunoSEQ multiplex PCR. The repertoire holds more than 150,000 clones, with roughly 79% as singletons. J was trimmed by 3 bases and V by 3 bases; bases with no gene match: 3. Germline V gene sequence: CDR1 MGHDK, CDR2 SYGVNS. The CDR3 is 15 amino acids. The study's findings and limits: Certain indistinguishable V segments, among them TRBV6-2 and TRBV6-3, were excluded.

Among the donors, all were healthy bone marrow donors. The chain recombines TRBV25-1 with TRBJ2-7, with 12 bases matching TRBD2. The receptor was derived from a man between 40 and 49 years old in good health and CMV-seronegative. The sequencing sample was made of PBMCs. The CDR3 DNA reads TGTGCCAGCAGTGATCGGACTAGCGGGAACTACGAGCAGTACTTC. This encodes CASSDRTSGNYEQYF.